This entry describes one T cell receptor (beta chain). This clonotype was counted between two and nine times. No antigen is known for it. No much larger clone exists at a distance of one base, and base qualities are not known. The library relied on 5' RACE. TCRdb shows the sequencer as Illumina HiSeq 2500. A second roughly 7 to 12 cycle PCR used a sample-barcoded 5' primer and a J-beta primer mix. A template-switch 5' adaptor carrying 12 random nucleotides introduced a unique molecular identifier onto each TCR beta cDNA molecule. At least 2.5 million CDR3-containing paired-end reads were obtained from each sample. The Mint cDNA synthesis kit, primed by a TRBC-specific oligonucleotide, was used to synthesize first-strand cDNA from all RNA. Following uracil-DNA glycosylase treatment, all cDNA underwent a first 18-cycle PCR with the universal primers M1SS and BC2_uni_R. The published analysis was carried out like this. For normalization, 1 million high-quality reads, each with a distinct molecular identifier, were randomly selected from each sample. Instead of being binned into consensus sequences, reads with shared molecular identifiers were discarded. MiTCR, run with a Q25 quality threshold and the strictest error-elimination algorithm, handled CDR3 identification, clonotype clustering and error correction. A nonparametric unseen species model using Euler transformation provided a lower-bound estimate of total TCR beta diversity. TCRdb reran the public reads through fastp at Q25 and MiXCR, keeping productive beta chains. Rows merge per CDR3 protein into single entries with the most common DNA and genes. TCRdb's processing, not the study's, gives the V and J calls here. Across this sample there are around 1.5 million distinct CDR3 sequences, with approximately 38% seen only once. Clones ranked in the top ten supply 7.9% of the sample.

V lost 7 bases and J lost 5 bases; the stretch between them is 26 bases long. CDR1 and CDR2 are read off the germline V gene as SGHDN and FVKESK. Its CDR3 holds 18 amino acids, cysteine through phenylalanine. The DNA shown is the 54-base CDR3, in frame from base 1. The donors were about 40 Caucasian individuals from Russia, aged roughly 6 to 90 years, who were systemically healthy. Each donor gave ten milliliters of peripheral blood, collected into EDTA-treated Vacutainer tubes. Ficoll-Paque density-gradient centrifugation was used to isolate PBMCs, with at least 6 million per sample. Trizol reagent was used to extract total RNA from PBMCs, with at least 5 micrograms per sample. For every donor, flow cytometry on a PBMC aliquot measured the percentage of naive CD45RAhigh/CD27high T cells. This specimen belongs to a study of blood T cells in healthy people across ages (dated by TCRdb to the mid-2010s). Describing the broader study: Template switching captured roughly one uniquely barcoded TCR beta cDNA molecule per two T cells in model experiments. The study measured age-related changes in TCR beta repertoire diversity using deep sequencing normalized with unique cDNA molecular identifiers. Four age groups were formed from the donors: young (average approximately 16 years), middle-aged (more than 35), aged (under 70) and long-lived (less than 85). To avoid experimental bias, donors of different ages were randomly spread across the sequencing lanes. Two additional independent replicas of 1 million unique cDNA reads from the same blood draw were analyzed for two donors (one aged 18 to 29 and one aged 80 or older). Study-wide findings and limitations: A strong correlation was found between observed TCR beta diversity and the percentage of naive T cells measured by flow cytometry. Compared with the aged group, the long-lived group had more naive CD4+ T cells, fewer expanded clones and increased TCR diversity, suggesting age selection. Estimates of total diversity based on one million sequenced T cells were regarded as lower bounds and as underestimates. Conclusive comparison of naive and antigen-experienced compartments was prevented by the profiling of bulk unsorted PBMCs. Observed TCR beta diversity per million T cells fell roughly linearly with age, and a significant reduction was already apparent by age around 39. Donor CMV infection status was unknown, potentially confounding age-related changes in expanded clonotypes.

The clonotype was recovered from a woman in her late teens or twenties in good health. The chain employs TRBV14 and TRBJ2-2; the D gene cannot be resolved beyond TRBD1 or TRBD2, each matching 5 bases. Sequencing input: blood. The CDR3 amino acid sequence is: CASTFSRGISLRTGELFF. The sequenced DNA: TGTGCCAGCACCTTTAGTCGGGGCATTTCCCTACGGACCGGGGAGCTGTTTTTT. Reference TRBV14 and TRBJ2-2 proteins supply the regions before and after the CDR3; the full variable domain is: EAGVTQFPSHSVIEKGQTVTLRCDPISGHDNLYWYRRVMGKEIKFLLHFVKESKQDESGMPNNRFLAERTGGTYSTLKVQPAELEDSGVYFCASTFSRGISLRTGELFFGEGSRLTVL.